This is a list of T cell receptor beta chains from one sample in a study of T cells in Graves' hyperthyroidism and ophthalmopathy. MiXCR, run by TCRdb on the multiplex PCR reads, gives a single entry per CDR3 protein. The sample includes approximately 400,000 distinct CDR3 sequences, around an eighth of them seen just once. The sequencing input was blood. These receptors came from a man aged 25-40 years with Graves' hyperthyroidism that later progressed to Graves' ophthalmopathy. Both conserved end residues are part of each CDR3. A D gene is named only where the DNA matches it firmly. Clone size is given for some rows only: seen once, a few or many times, or a class if the clone is expanded.

v_gene,j_gene,d_gene,abundance,CDR3nt,CDR3aa
TRBV7-9,TRBJ1-1,TRBD1,few,TGTGCCAGCAGCTTAGGTGGAGGGGGCGTAGAAGCTTTCTTT,CASSLGGGGVEAFF
TRBV7-9,TRBJ2-4,NA,few,TGTGCCAGCAGCTTAGGAAGGGCTGGGACCAAAAACATTCAGTACTTC,CASSLGRAGTKNIQYF
TRBV20-1,TRBJ1-2,NA,many,TGCAGTGCTAGAAGGACTAACTATGGCTACACCTTC,CSARRTNYGYTF
TRBV5-1,TRBJ2-5,NA,NA,TGCGCCAGCAGCTTGGCCCCGGGGGCCCCGGAGACCCAGTACTTC,CASSLAPGAPETQYF
TRBV9,TRBJ1-1,NA,NA,TGTGCCAGCAGCGTAGTAGATGGGGCAGAAGCTTTCTTT,CASSVVDGAEAFF
TRBV11-3,TRBJ2-2,TRBD2,NA,TGTGCCAGCAGCACCGGACTAGCAGATGCCGGGGAGCTGTTTTTT,CASSTGLADAGELFF
TRBV5-5,TRBJ1-3,TRBD1,NA,TGTGCCAGCAGCTTGCCTGGGACAGGGCCCGGAAACACCATATATTTT,CASSLPGTGPGNTIYF
TRBV6-1,TRBJ2-1,TRBD1,few,TGTGCCAGCAGCCGGATGGGGACAGGGTGGAATGAGCAGTTCTTC,CASSRMGTGWNEQFF
TRBV29-1,TRBJ2-1,TRBD2,NA,TGCAGCGTTGAAGAGGGGGAGGGTCGCCAAATCTCCTACAATGAGCAGTTCTTC,CSVEEGEGRQISYNEQFF
TRBV7-6,TRBJ2-7,NA,few,TGTGCCAGCACCTTAGGTACAGGGAAGTTTGACGAGCAGTACTTC,CASTLGTGKFDEQYF
TRBV29-1,TRBJ2-7,TRBD2,few,TGCAGCGTTGAAGATCGAGCGGGGGGGATCTACGAGCAGTACTTC,CSVEDRAGGIYEQYF